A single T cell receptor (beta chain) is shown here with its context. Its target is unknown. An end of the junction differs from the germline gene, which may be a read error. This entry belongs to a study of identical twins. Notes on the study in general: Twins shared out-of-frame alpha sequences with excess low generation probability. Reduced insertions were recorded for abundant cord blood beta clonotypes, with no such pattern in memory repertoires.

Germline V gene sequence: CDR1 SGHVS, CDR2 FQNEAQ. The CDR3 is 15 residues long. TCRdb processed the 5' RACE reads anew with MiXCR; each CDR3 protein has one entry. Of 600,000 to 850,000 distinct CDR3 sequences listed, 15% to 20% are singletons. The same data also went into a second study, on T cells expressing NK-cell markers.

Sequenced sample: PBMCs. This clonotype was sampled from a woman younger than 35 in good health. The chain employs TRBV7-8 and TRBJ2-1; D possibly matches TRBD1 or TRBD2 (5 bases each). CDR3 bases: TGTGCCAGCGGCTTGTGGGGACCCACCTACGGTGAGCAGTTCTTC. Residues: CASGLWGPTYGEQFF. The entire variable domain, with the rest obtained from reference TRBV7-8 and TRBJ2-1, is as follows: GAGVSQSPRYKVAKRGQDVALRCDPISGHVSLFWYQQALGQGPEFLTYFQNEAQLDKSGLPSDRFFAERPEGSVSTLKIQRTQQEDSAVYLCASGLWGPTYGEQFFGPGTRLTVL.